Below, 30 T cell receptor beta chains from the same sample are listed, as sequenced in a study of T cells in women clearing cervical HPV infection. Profiling relied on immunoSEQ multiplex PCR, and the TCRdb table lists in-frame clones only, not all of them. In total, the table holds about 15,000 clones. Material for sequencing was blood buffy coat. These receptors were obtained from a woman aged 18-70 years with a cervical HPV16 infection that either progressed to CIN3+ or cleared (not recorded which).

In regard to this clone: At one boundary the junction diverges from the germline segment, which might be a read error. The missing CDR3 end, 3 residues past where the read stops, is filled in from the germline J gene. The J gene is TRBJ1-5, the V gene TRBV7-9, with 7 bases matching TRBD1. From germline, CDR1 is SEHNR and CDR2 FQNEAQ (reference sequence). This CDR3 is built from 14 residues. The covered CDR3 bases are TGTGCCAGCAGCTTAGGACAGGGCAACCAGCCC. Protein product: CASSLGQGNQP. From start to end, the CDR3 is CASSLGQGNQPQHF.

With respect to this clone: The CDR3 end falls 3 residues outside the read, so it is completed with the germline J gene. This sequence joins TRBV19 and TRBJ2-1; TRBD1 matches 7 bases. This CDR3 spans 13 amino acids. Germline V CDR1 and CDR2: LNHDA, SQIVND (reference sequence). After removal of 9 bases from V and 7 bases from J, the junction contained 9 bases not matched to a gene. CDR3 bases read: TGTGCCAGCAGCCGAGGGGGCCGGAATGAG. This sequence encodes CASSRGGRNE. The CDR3 as a whole reads CASSRGGRNEQFF.

Note on this clone: Read coverage stops 3 residues before the CDR3 terminus; the germline J gene supplies the remainder. J is TRBJ1-2 and V is TRBV7-2; 9 positions match TRBD1. The V gene's germline CDR1 is SGHTA and CDR2 FQGNSA. The CDR3 extends over 13 amino acids. V lost 1 base, J lost 6 bases, and 0 bases stayed unmatched. Partial CDR3 DNA: TGTGCCAGCAGCTTAGGGACAGGGGATGGC. It specifies CASSLGTGDG. The whole CDR3 reads CASSLGTGDGYTF.

By frequency, this clone registers medium-sized. Read data end 3 residues before the CDR3 end; the end is taken from the germline J gene. The chain links TRBV10-1 to TRBJ2-3; D gene uncertain. There are 11 residues in the CDR3. In germline, CDR1 is WNHNN, CDR2 SYGVQD (reference sequence). Trimming stripped 5 bases from V and 6 bases from J, with 6 bases between. CDR3 amino acids: CASSYSDTQYF. CDR3 DNA (partial): TGCGCCAGCAGTTACTCGGATACG.

The CDR3 sequence is CASTAGYSYNEQFF. The part of the CDR3 DNA that was read is TGTGCCAGCACGGCGGGTTACTCCTACAATGAG. This chain uses TRBV6-4 with TRBJ2-1; D perhaps matches TRBD2 (5 bases). Sequencing ends 3 residues short of the CDR3 end; the germline J gene provides the rest. The CDR3 covers 14 residues. With 7 bases removed from V and 0 bases from J, the gap between germline ends came to 10 bases. The V gene's germline CDR1 is MRHNA and CDR2 SNTAGT.

Comment on this clone: The read is 3 residues too short to cover the CDR3 end, so that end is filled in from the germline J gene. V usage is TRBV28 and J usage is TRBJ2-7; D call uncertain. V gave up 6 bases and J gave up 2 bases, with 11 bases separating them. The CDR3 spans 13 residues. Germline V CDR1 and CDR2: MDHEN, SYDVKM. The CDR3 sequence: CASRNSTTYEQYF. The covered CDR3 bases are TGTGCCAGCAGGAACAGTACAACCTACGAG. Using reference TRBV28 and TRBJ2-7 for the parts outside the CDR3, the full variable domain is DVKVTQSSRYLVKRTGEKVFLECVQDMDHENMFWYRQDPGLGLRLIYFSYDVKMKEKGDIPEGYSVSREKKERFSLILESASTNQTSMYLCASRNSTTYEQYFGPGTRLTVT.

Regarding this clone: Read data end 3 residues before the CDR3 end; the end is taken from the germline J gene. The chain uses TRBV7-2 and TRBJ2-7; possibly TRBD2 for D (5 bases). In germline, CDR1 is SGHTA, CDR2 FQGNSA. V shed 3 bases and J shed 5 bases, with 17 bases lying between them. The CDR3 extends over 15 amino acids. CDR3 DNA (partial): TGTGCCAGCAGCTTCGGGGTCTGGTCGGAGAACGAG. Amino acid sequence: CASSFGVWSENE. The CDR3 reads in full as CASSFGVWSENEQYF.

Concerning this clone itself: The read terminates 3 residues ahead of where the CDR3 ends, so the germline J gene completes it. This chain joins TRBV5-1 and TRBJ2-3; 12 bases map to TRBD2. CDR3 length: 15 amino acids. Germline trimming cut 3 bases from V and 4 bases from J; bases unmatched to any gene: 3. Germline V gene sequence: CDR1 SGHRS, CDR2 YFSETQ. CDR3 DNA, as far as it was read: TGCGCCAGCAGCTGGACTAGCGGGACTGCAGATACG. Translation gives CASSWTSGTADT. The CDR3 in its entirety is CASSWTSGTADTQYF.

On this clone: Read data end 3 residues before the CDR3 end; the end is taken from the germline J gene. This chain connects TRBV10-2 to TRBJ2-5, with a tentative D call TRBD2 (5 bases). CDR1 and CDR2 from the germline V gene are WSHSY and SAAADI. This CDR3 has 14 amino acids. Trimming cost V 3 bases and J 7 bases, with 15 bases left between them. Incomplete CDR3 DNA: TGCGCCAGCAGTGAAGGAGGTGGGCGGGCGACC. Encoded protein: CASSEGGGRAT. The entire CDR3 protein is CASSEGGGRATQYF.

About this clone itself: Coverage ceases 3 residues before the CDR3 finishes, and the germline J gene fills in the end. The chain links TRBV19 to TRBJ1-1; 7 positions agree with TRBD1. J gave up 2 bases and V 4 bases, and 7 bases lay outside the gene matches. CDR3 length equals 15 residues. Germline V gives CDR1 LNHDA, CDR2 SQIVND (reference sequence). CDR3 protein: CASSTGTVSNTEAFF. CDR3 bases read: TGTGCCAGTAGTACCGGGACAGTTTCAAACACTGAA.

In regard to this clone: The sequence runs out 3 residues before the end of the CDR3; the remainder is reconstructed from the germline J gene. The chain recombines TRBV5-1 with TRBJ2-5; TRBD2 matches at 10 bases. The CDR3 consists of 16 residues. The V gene's germline CDR1 is SGHRS and CDR2 YFSETQ. The junction had 11 bases not matched to a gene; V was cut back by 4 bases and J by 5 bases. CDR3 DNA (partial): TGCGCCAGCAGCCCTGGCGGGCTAGCGGGGGATGAGACC. The encoded protein is CASSPGGLAGDET. The whole CDR3 is CASSPGGLAGDETQYF. Filled out from reference TRBV5-1 and TRBJ2-5, the complete variable domain reads KAGVTQTPRYLIKTRGQQVTLSCSPISGHRSVSWYQQTPGQGLQFLFEYFSETQRNKGNFPGRFSGRQFSNSRSEMNVSTLELGDSALYLCASSPGGLAGDETQYFGPGTRLLVL.

On this clone itself: The read ends 3 residues before the CDR3 terminus; that terminus is restored from the germline J gene. The V gene is TRBV20-1, the J gene TRBJ1-1, with 8 bases matching TRBD1. CDR1 and CDR2 (germline): DFQATT, SNEGSKA (reference sequence). The CDR3 runs to 14 residues. Trimming cost V 6 bases and J 5 bases; bases outside gene matches: 11. CDR3: CSADDRGGRTEAFF. The CDR3 bases that were read are TGCAGTGCGGATGACAGGGGAGGACGAACTGAA.

To note about this clone: The CDR3 end falls 3 residues outside the read, so it is completed with the germline J gene. This chain links TRBV19 with TRBJ1-2; no reliable D call. CDR3 size: 12 residues. Germline CDR1 is LNHDA and CDR2 is SQIVND (reference sequence). This CDR3 is CASRSRNGGYTF. Partial CDR3 DNA: TGTGCCAGTAGGTCGCGAAACGGGGGC. The full variable domain, with the rest looked up from reference TRBV19 and TRBJ1-2, is DGGITQSPKYLFRKEGQNVTLSCEQNLNHDAMYWYRQDPGQGLRLIYYSQIVNDFQKGDIAEGYSVSREKKESFPLTVTSAQKNPTAFYLCASRSRNGGYTFGSGTRLTVV.

Comments on this clone: Coverage ceases 3 residues before the CDR3 finishes, and the germline J gene fills in the end. The J gene is TRBJ2-7, the V gene TRBV2, with 11 bases that match TRBD2. Germline CDR1 and CDR2: SNHLY and FYNNEI. Trimming removed 8 bases from V and 0 bases from J; junction bases left unmatched: 12. The CDR3 loop spans 17 amino acids. The DNA read from the CDR3 is TGTGCCAGCGGATATGGGACTAGCGGTACCTTCTCCTACGAG. It encodes CASGYGTSGTFSYE. The CDR3 reads in full as CASGYGTSGTFSYEQYF.

Note on this clone: The missing CDR3 end, 3 residues past where the read stops, is filled in from the germline J gene. J is TRBJ2-7 and V is TRBV20-1, with 9 bases fitting TRBD1. Germline CDR1 and CDR2: DFQATT and SNEGSKA (reference sequence). Trimming took 0 bases from V and 3 from J; bases not matched to a gene: 9. There are 16 residues in the CDR3. CDR3 DNA, as far as it was read: TGCAGTGCTAGAGATCGGCACAGGGGGCAATACTACGAG. Protein sequence: CSARDRHRGQYYE. The whole CDR3 protein reads CSARDRHRGQYYEQYF.

Concerning this clone itself: The read ends 3 residues shy of where the CDR3 ends; the end is completed using the germline J gene. The chain uses TRBV28 and TRBJ1-5; TRBD1 might be the D (6 bases). This CDR3 is built from 15 residues. CDR1 and CDR2 from the germline V gene are MDHEN and SYDVKM. Trimming removed 3 bases from V and 8 bases from J, with 17 bases in between. The CDR3 bases that were read are TGTGCCAGCAGTTTCCACCTACAGGGTATGGAGCCC. Its protein product is CASSFHLQGMEP. The whole CDR3 protein is CASSFHLQGMEPQHF. The full variable domain, in which reference TRBV28 and TRBJ1-5 provide the parts outside the CDR3, is DVKVTQSSRYLVKRTGEKVFLECVQDMDHENMFWYRQDPGLGLRLIYFSYDVKMKEKGDIPEGYSVSREKKERFSLILESASTNQTSMYLCASSFHLQGMEPQHFGDGTRLSIL.

Note on this clone: Sequencing ends 3 residues short of the CDR3 end; the germline J gene provides the rest. The rearrangement joins TRBV11-3 to TRBJ2-2; D not resolved. The CDR3 is made up of 14 amino acids. Germline CDR1 is SGHNT and CDR2 is YENEEA. Trimming removed 1 base at V and 2 bases at J, with 5 bases between. The chain's CDR3 is CASSLASNTGELFF. The sequenced part of the CDR3 DNA is TGTGCCAGCAGCTTAGCCAGTAACACCGGGGAG.

A remark on this clone: Read coverage stops 3 residues before the CDR3 terminus; the germline J gene supplies the remainder. V and J are TRBV28 and TRBJ2-7, with 8 nucleotides matching TRBD2. There are 14 residues in the CDR3. CDR1 and CDR2 from the germline V gene are MDHEN and SYDVKM. V gave up 6 bases and J gave up 2 bases; unmatched junction bases: 6. The sequenced part of the CDR3 DNA is TGTGCCAGCAGAGAAGGACTAGCCCCCTACGAG. Protein sequence: CASREGLAPYE. The CDR3 in its entirety is CASREGLAPYEQYF.

On this clone: The CDR3 end falls 3 residues outside the read, so it is completed with the germline J gene. The rearrangement links TRBV9 to TRBJ2-5, with D possibly being TRBD2 (5 bases). Trimming removed 4 bases at V and 0 bases at J, with 19 bases between. The CDR3 has 17 residues. Per the germline V gene, CDR1 is SGDLS and CDR2 is YYNGEE. The CDR3: CASSPADGHKYQETQYF. The part of the CDR3 DNA that was read is TGTGCCAGCAGCCCAGCGGATGGCCACAAGTACCAAGAGACC.

A note on this clone: The read finishes 3 residues shy of the CDR3 end, and the germline J gene is used to complete it. The genes are TRBV5-1 and TRBJ2-1; TRBD2 aligns across 7 bases. This CDR3 contains 15 residues. V lost 4 bases and J lost 5; bases outside the gene matches: 9. In germline, CDR1 is SGHRS, CDR2 YFSETQ. CDR3: CASSRERGRDNEQFF. The part of the CDR3 DNA that was read is TGCGCCAGCAGCCGGGAGCGGGGAAGGGACAATGAG. The full variable domain, rest sourced from reference TRBV5-1 and TRBJ2-1, is KAGVTQTPRYLIKTRGQQVTLSCSPISGHRSVSWYQQTPGQGLQFLFEYFSETQRNKGNFPGRFSGRQFSNSRSEMNVSTLELGDSALYLCASSRERGRDNEQFFGPGTRLTVL.

As concerns this clone: The CDR3 is cut off 3 residues early in the read; its end comes from the germline J gene. The J gene is TRBJ1-1, the V gene TRBV20-1; 9 bases align to TRBD1. Germline CDR1 is DFQATT and CDR2 is SNEGSKA (reference sequence). CDR3 size: 11 residues. Partial CDR3 DNA: TGCAGTGCTGACAGGGGGTTTATG. This gives the protein CSADRGFM. The complete CDR3 protein is CSADRGFMAFF.

About this clone: The read ends 3 residues shy of where the CDR3 ends; the end is completed using the germline J gene. This chain joins TRBV20-1 and TRBJ2-5; D is possibly TRBD2 (7 bases). CDR1 and CDR2 from the germline V gene are DFQATT and SNEGSKA (reference sequence). The CDR3 extends over 15 amino acids. Trimming removed 2 bases at V and 5 bases at J, with 18 bases between. CDR3 DNA (partial): TGCAGTGCTAGATCCGACCGGGGGGCGGGGGAGACC. It codes for CSARSDRGAGET. The entire CDR3 sequence reads CSARSDRGAGETQYF.

For this clone: The DNA ends 3 residues before the CDR3 does, and the rest of the CDR3 is filled in from the germline J gene. This chain uses TRBV28 with TRBJ2-7; D possibly corresponds to TRBD1 (5 bases). V was pared by 4 bases and J by 2 bases, with 12 bases between. This CDR3 contains 14 residues. Germline V gene lookup returns CDR1 MDHEN and CDR2 SYDVKM. The CDR3 protein is CASSSLQETYEQYF. The CDR3 DNA, read in part, is TGTGCCAGCAGTTCTCTACAGGAGACCTACGAG. Variable domain in full (rest from reference TRBV28 and TRBJ2-7): DVKVTQSSRYLVKRTGEKVFLECVQDMDHENMFWYRQDPGLGLRLIYFSYDVKMKEKGDIPEGYSVSREKKERFSLILESASTNQTSMYLCASSSLQETYEQYFGPGTRLTVT.

The CDR3 sequence: CASSFRRGTAYGYTF. CDR3 bases read: TGTGCCAGCAGTTTCAGGCGCGGGACAGCCTATGGC. The J gene is TRBJ1-2, the V gene TRBV12-3 or TRBV12-4; 7 bases are a match to TRBD1. The DNA ends 3 residues before the CDR3 does, and the rest of the CDR3 is filled in from the germline J gene. This CDR3 is built from 15 residues. Trimming removed 3 bases from V and 4 bases from J; junction bases left unmatched: 8.

Points on this clone: From the germline J gene comes the end of the CDR3, since the read stops 3 residues before it. The gene calls are TRBV5-1 and TRBJ2-3, with TRBD2 matching 11 bases. Germline CDR1 and CDR2: SGHRS and YFSETQ. The J segment lost 2 bases and the V segment lost 4 bases, leaving 6 bases of the junction unmatched. This CDR3 region has 16 residues. This CDR3 reads CASSVSSGGNTDTQYF. The CDR3 bases that were read are TGCGCCAGCAGCGTTTCTAGCGGGGGGAACACAGATACG.

In the case of this clone: The observed sequence ends 3 residues before the CDR3 terminus, with the missing tail filled in from the germline J gene. The gene calls are TRBV30 and TRBJ2-3, with 12 bases fitting TRBD2. The germline gives CDR1 GTSNPN, CDR2 SVGIG (reference sequence). The CDR3 consists of 17 residues. V lost 2 bases to trimming and J lost 0 bases; unmatched junction nucleotides: 6. The part of the CDR3 DNA that was read is TGTGCCTGGAGTATGGGACTAGCGGGCCTGAGCACAGATACG. Its protein product is CAWSMGLAGLSTDT. The entire CDR3 is CAWSMGLAGLSTDTQYF.

Worth noting for this clone: The CDR3 goes on 3 residues after the read ends, and that part is filled in from the germline J gene. The chain combines TRBV14 with TRBJ1-1; 7 nucleotides align to TRBD1. The CDR3 is 16 residues long. Germline V gives CDR1 SGHDN, CDR2 FVKESK. Losses at the gene ends were 3 bases for V and 3 bases for J; bases not matched to a gene: 10. The sequenced part of the CDR3 DNA is TGTGCCAGCAGCCACCACACGACAGGGAAGGACACTGAA. Translation gives CASSHHTTGKDTE. The entire CDR3 sequence reads CASSHHTTGKDTEAFF.

On this clone: The CDR3 extends 3 residues past the end of the read, so its final part is completed from the germline J gene. The rearrangement links TRBV19 to TRBJ1-1; 7 bases align to TRBD1. This CDR3 contains 14 residues. The V segment lost 3 bases and the J segment 2 bases; nucleotides outside the gene matches: 3. CDR1 and CDR2 from the germline V gene are LNHDA and SQIVND (reference sequence). CDR3 bases read: TGTGCCAGTAGTATGGGGACAGTAAACACTGAA. Translation: CASSMGTVNTE. The whole CDR3 is CASSMGTVNTEAFF. The entire variable domain, with the rest obtained from reference TRBV19 and TRBJ1-1, is as follows: DGGITQSPKYLFRKEGQNVTLSCEQNLNHDAMYWYRQDPGQGLRLIYYSQIVNDFQKGDIAEGYSVSREKKESFPLTVTSAQKNPTAFYLCASSMGTVNTEAFFGQGTRLTVV.

Notes on this clone: The read finishes 3 residues shy of the CDR3 end, and the germline J gene is used to complete it. The J gene is TRBJ2-3, the V gene TRBV13, with a tentative D call TRBD2 (6 bases). Germline V CDR1 and CDR2: PRHDT, FYEKMQ (reference sequence). The CDR3 has 14 residues. Between the trimmed V and J ends, which lost 5 bases and 2 bases, there was a span of 11 bases. The part of the CDR3 DNA that was read is TGTGCCAGCAGCACCCGGGGGAACACAGATACG. It specifies CASSTRGNTDT. Given in full, the CDR3 is CASSTRGNTDTQYF.

Points on this clone: The read terminates 3 residues before the CDR3 end, so the remaining end is supplied by the germline J gene. The chain recombines TRBV11-2 with TRBJ2-3; TRBD1 might be the D (5 bases). This CDR3 contains 15 residues. V was cut by 0 bases and J by 5 bases, with 12 bases left in between. Looked up from germline, CDR1 is SGHAT and CDR2 is FQNNGV. CDR3: CASSLDAGLKDTQYF. Partial CDR3 DNA: TGTGCCAGCAGCTTAGATGCAGGGTTGAAAGATACG.